This TCR beta chain was captured in a study of T cell changes during pregnancy in multiple sclerosis. J was trimmed by 5 bases and V by 5 bases; bases with no gene match: 8. The CDR3 runs 15 residues. Germline V CDR1 and CDR2: MDHEN, SYDVKM. This table comes from immunoSEQ multiplex PCR, and its TCRdb copy is limited to in-frame clones, with some not included. The repertoire has about 53,000 clones, approximately 91% of them found once; the top ten carry 0.5%. The chain recombines TRBV28 with TRBJ2-7, with TRBD2 matching 11 bases. This receptor was identified in a female donor with multiple sclerosis, enrolled in a pregnancy study. The material sequenced was CD4+ T cells from peripheral blood mononuclear cells, taken in the third trimester of pregnancy. The DNA for the CDR3 is TGTGCCAGCAGTCACCAGGTACTAGCGGGGGACGAGCAGTACTTC. It yields the protein CASSHQVLAGDEQYF.